This TCR beta chain was documented in a study of T cell changes during pregnancy in multiple sclerosis. Trimming at V came to 5 bases and at J to 10 bases, leaving 6 bases not matched to a gene. CDR1 is GTSNPN and CDR2 is SVGIG in the germline V gene (reference sequence). The CDR3 runs to 12 residues. Sequenced by immunoSEQ multiplex PCR; TCRdb stores in-frame clones only, minus some. The sample holds about 75,000 clones, 70% to 90% seen once. The J gene is TRBJ2-1, the V gene TRBV30; TRBD1 agrees at 9 bases. This receptor was identified in a female donor in good health, enrolled as a control in a pregnancy study. The starting material was peripheral blood, obtained in the first trimester of pregnancy. The CDR3 region has the DNA TGTGCCTGGGCCACAGGGGGCTGGGAGCAGTTCTTC. Translated, it gives CAWATGGWEQFF.